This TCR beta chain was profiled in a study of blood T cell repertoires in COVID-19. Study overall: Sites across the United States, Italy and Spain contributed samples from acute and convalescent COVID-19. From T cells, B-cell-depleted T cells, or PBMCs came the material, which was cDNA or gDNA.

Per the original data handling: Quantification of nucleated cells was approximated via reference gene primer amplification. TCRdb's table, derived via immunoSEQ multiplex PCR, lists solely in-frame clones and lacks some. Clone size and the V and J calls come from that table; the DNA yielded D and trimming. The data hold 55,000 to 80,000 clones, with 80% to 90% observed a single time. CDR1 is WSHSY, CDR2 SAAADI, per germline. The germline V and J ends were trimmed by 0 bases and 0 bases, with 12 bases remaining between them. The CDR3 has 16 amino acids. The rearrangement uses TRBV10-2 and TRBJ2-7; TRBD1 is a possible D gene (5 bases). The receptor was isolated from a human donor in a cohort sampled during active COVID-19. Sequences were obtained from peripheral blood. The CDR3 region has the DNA TGCGCCAGCAGTGAGTCGGGGCCGGGCCTCTCCTACGAGCAGTACTTC. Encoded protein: CASSESGPGLSYEQYF.